These T cell receptor beta chains were read from a single sample in a study of T cells in Graves' hyperthyroidism and ophthalmopathy. TCRdb called the multiplex PCR reads again in MiXCR, with one record for every CDR3 protein. Among 300,000 to 450,000 distinct CDR3 sequences listed, approximately 15% were seen once. Sequencing used blood. These receptors all come from a woman aged 55 to 70 with Graves' hyperthyroidism. Each CDR3 is given with its conserved first and last residue. D genes are given only for firm matches. Rows may omit the clone size; those that give it use once, few, many or a size class.

clone size	V gene	D gene	J gene	CDR3 DNA	CDR3 protein
.	TRBV10-3	.	TRBJ1-3	TGTGCCATCAGTGAGTCACGGCTCTCCTCCTCTGGAAACACCATATATTTT	CAISESRLSSSGNTIYF
.	TRBV11-3	TRBD2	TRBJ2-1	TGTGCCAGCAGCCGAGGGACTAGCGAGAATGAGCAGTTCTTC	CASSRGTSENEQFF
.	TRBV27	TRBD2	TRBJ2-1	TGTGCCAGCAGTTTAATGAGTAGCGGGGCGTACAATGAGCAGTTCTTC	CASSLMSSGAYNEQFF
many	TRBV6-5	.	TRBJ2-3	TGTGCCAGCAGTTACCTACAAGTGGATACGCAGTATTTT	CASSYLQVDTQYF
many	TRBV9	TRBD1	TRBJ2-7	TGTGCCAGCAGCCAGGACAGGGTCAACGAGCAGTACTTC	CASSQDRVNEQYF
.	TRBV28	TRBD2	TRBJ2-2	TGTGCCAGCAGTTTACCGGGGCTAGCGGGAGGGCACGGGGAGCTGTTTTTT	CASSLPGLAGGHGELFF
many	TRBV7-8	TRBD1	TRBJ1-4	TGTGCCAGCAGCTTAGCGCGAGGACAGGGGCCCATTTCAACTAATGAAAAACTGTTTTTT	CASSLARGQGPISTNEKLFF
few	TRBV7-9	TRBD2	TRBJ2-1	TGTGCCAGCAGCTCTCGGACTAGCGGGGGCAATGAGCAGTTCTTC	CASSSRTSGGNEQFF
many	TRBV29-1	TRBD2	TRBJ2-1	TGCAGCGTTGATCGGACTAGCGGTGGCTCCTACAATGAGCAGTTCTTC	CSVDRTSGGSYNEQFF
.	TRBV6-1	.	TRBJ2-7	TGTGCCTCCCAGGACGGAGCGGGCTCCTACGAGCAGTACTTC	CASQDGAGSYEQYF
.	TRBV7-8	TRBD1	TRBJ2-7	TGTGCCAGCAACCCGGGACAGGGGGCAAGCGAGCAGTACTTC	CASNPGQGASEQYF
many	TRBV12-3/TRBV12-4	.	TRBJ1-1	TGTGCCAGCAGTTTGGGTCGAGGGCGGATCACTGAAGCTTTCTTT	CASSLGRGRITEAFF
many	TRBV12-3/TRBV12-4	.	TRBJ1-1	TGTGCCAGCAGTCTGGACGGTAGGAACACTGAAGCTTTCTTT	CASSLDGRNTEAFF
.	TRBV20-1	.	TRBJ2-1	TGCAGTGCTAGAGATCACCGTTACAATGAGCAGTTCTTC	CSARDHRYNEQFF
many	TRBV20-1	.	TRBJ1-5	TGCAGTGCTATCTCTCCGGGGGAGAATAATCAGCCCCAGCATTTT	CSAISPGENNQPQHF
many	TRBV12-3/TRBV12-4	.	TRBJ1-1	TGTGCCAGCAGACCCGGGACGGCGAACACTGAAGCTTTCTTT	CASRPGTANTEAFF
many	TRBV27	TRBD1	TRBJ1-5	TGTGCCAGCAGCGACAGGGGAAACCAGCCCCAGCATTTT	CASSDRGNQPQHF
.	TRBV27	TRBD2	TRBJ2-3	TGTGCCAGCAGTTTCGCGACTAGCGGGAGTGGGGCAGATACGCAGTATTTT	CASSFATSGSGADTQYF
.	TRBV10-3	TRBD2	TRBJ2-3	TGTGCCATCAGAGGACTAGCGGACCCAGATACGCAGTATTTT	CAIRGLADPDTQYF
many	TRBV12-3/TRBV12-4	TRBD2	TRBJ2-3	TGTGCCAGCAGTCCGCAAGCGGGGGCAACTAGCACAGATACGCAGTATTTT	CASSPQAGATSTDTQYF
many	TRBV11-2	.	TRBJ2-7	TGTGCCAGCAGCTTGGGGCAGGGGTTCGGAGGCGAGCAGTACTTC	CASSLGQGFGGEQYF
few	TRBV5-1	TRBD2	TRBJ2-1	TGCGCCAGCAGCCCCCGGACTAGCGGGAGGGCCAGGGGCTCCTACAATGAGCAGTTCTTC	CASSPRTSGRARGSYNEQFF
few	TRBV7-3	TRBD2	TRBJ2-3	TGTGCCAGCAGCTTCGAGACTAGCGGGAAAGATACGCAGTATTTT	CASSFETSGKDTQYF
.	TRBV28	.	TRBJ2-7	TGTGCCATTGGGGGGCAGAGCTCCTACGAGCAGTGCTTC	CAIGGQSSYEQCF
many	TRBV19	TRBD1	TRBJ1-2	TGTGCCAGTACCCCCGGGACAGGAAGAGAGTCGGGCGGCTACACCTTC	CASTPGTGRESGGYTF
many	TRBV20-1	TRBD1	TRBJ1-2	TGCAGTGCTAGAGATCACAGGGGGCAGTATGGCTACACCTTC	CSARDHRGQYGYTF
many	TRBV12-3/TRBV12-4	.	TRBJ2-1	TGTGCCAGCAGTTTATACCACCCCCTGAGGCAGTACAATGAGCAGTTCTTC	CASSLYHPLRQYNEQFF
many	TRBV5-1	.	TRBJ1-2	TGCGCCAGCAGCTTGGACGGAAGAAACTATGGCTACACCTTC	CASSLDGRNYGYTF
many	TRBV24-1	TRBD2	TRBJ2-1	TGTGCCACCAGTGATTTTGGACTAGCGGGACACAATGAGCAGTTCTTC	CATSDFGLAGHNEQFF
few	TRBV12-5	TRBD1	TRBJ2-7	TGTGCTAGTGGAATCGGACAGGGGTCCTACGAGCAGTACTTC	CASGIGQGSYEQYF
many	TRBV29-1	.	TRBJ2-7	TGCAGCGTTATGGGGGGAGAAGGGGGATCCTACGAGCAGTACTTC	CSVMGGEGGSYEQYF
few	TRBV6-1	.	TRBJ2-7	TGTGCCAGCAGTGAACGGGGGAACGAGCAGTACTTC	CASSERGNEQYF
many	TRBV10-3	TRBD1	TRBJ2-1	TGTGCCAGCAAACGGGACAGGGCTACAAACGAGCAGTTCTTC	CASKRDRATNEQFF
.	TRBV19	TRBD1	TRBJ1-1	TGTGCCAGTATTGAGACAGGGAGGTCTGAAGCTTTCTTT	CASIETGRSEAFF
many	TRBV28	.	TRBJ1-1	TGTGCCAGCGGATACAGTGCGATCACTGAAGCTTTCTTT	CASGYSAITEAFF
many	TRBV6-2/TRBV6-3	TRBD1	TRBJ2-3	TGTGCCAGCAACCTGGGACAGTCTAGCACAGATACGCAGTATTTT	CASNLGQSSTDTQYF
.	TRBV11-3	TRBD2	TRBJ2-7	TGTGCCAGCAGCTACACGGGCCGCGGGGCTAGCGGGAGGAGATTGTACGAGCAGTACTTC	CASSYTGRGASGRRLYEQYF
few	TRBV2	TRBD2	TRBJ2-1	TGTGCCTCACGGACTAGCGGGGCAGGTGAGCAGTTCTTC	CASRTSGAGEQFF
.	TRBV5-4	TRBD1	TRBJ2-1	TGTGCCAGCAGCTTGGGAGGGGGCAGACACAATGAGCAGTTCTTC	CASSLGGGRHNEQFF
many	TRBV10-3	.	TRBJ2-5	TGTGCCATCAGTGCGGGGCAGGCCCAAGGGGACCAGTACTTC	CAISAGQAQGDQYF